This T cell receptor beta chain is from a study of blood T cells in healthy people across ages. General study findings and limits: A roughly linear fall in TCR beta diversity per million T cells was seen with increasing age. Long-lived donors exceeded aged donors in naive CD4+ cells and diversity. Conclusively comparing naive with antigen-experienced cells was impossible with unsorted PBMCs.

A second roughly 6 to 12 cycle PCR used barcoded and J-beta primers. At least 3 million CDR3-containing paired-end reads were obtained per sample. TCRdb ran MiXCR on the 5' RACE reads and lists one entry per CDR3 protein. The sample has a few hundred thousand distinct CDR3 sequences; approximately 27% are singletons. This clonotype was seen more than once but under ten times. The antigen is not known. V shed 5 bases, J shed 4 bases, and the junction held 10 bases outside the gene matches. Germline V CDR1 and CDR2: SGHTA, FQGNSA. The CDR3 spans 16 residues. V is TRBV7-2 and J is TRBJ2-5; 10 bases match TRBD2. The TCR sequence derives from a woman in her 70s in good health. Sequenced input: blood. CDR3 in DNA: TGTGCCAGCAGCCTATACGGGACTAGCGTCTTAGAGACCCAGTACTTC. Amino acids: CASSLYGTSVLETQYF.